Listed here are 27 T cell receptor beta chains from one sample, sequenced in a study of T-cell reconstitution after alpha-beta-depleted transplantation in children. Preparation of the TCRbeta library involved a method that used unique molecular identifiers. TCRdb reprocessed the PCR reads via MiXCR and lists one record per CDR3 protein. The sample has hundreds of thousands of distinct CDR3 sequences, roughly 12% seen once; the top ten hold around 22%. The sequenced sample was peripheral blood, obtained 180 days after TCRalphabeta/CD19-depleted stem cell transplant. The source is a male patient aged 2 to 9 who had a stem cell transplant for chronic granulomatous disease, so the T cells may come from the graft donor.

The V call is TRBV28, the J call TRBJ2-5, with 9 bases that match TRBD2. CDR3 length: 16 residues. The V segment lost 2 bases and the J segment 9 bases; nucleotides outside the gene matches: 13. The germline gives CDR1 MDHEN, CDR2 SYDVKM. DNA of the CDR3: TGTGCCAGCAGTTTAATTCTAGCGGGAAGTGCCAGATCCCAGTACTTC. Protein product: CASSLILAGSARSQYF.

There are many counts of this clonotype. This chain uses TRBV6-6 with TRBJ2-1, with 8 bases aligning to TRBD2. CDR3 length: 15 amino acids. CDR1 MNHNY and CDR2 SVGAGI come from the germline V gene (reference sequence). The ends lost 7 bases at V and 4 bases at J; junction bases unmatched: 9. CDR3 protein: CASKLELAGYNEQFF. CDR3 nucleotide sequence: TGTGCCAGCAAGCTCGAGCTAGCGGGTTACAATGAGCAGTTCTTC.

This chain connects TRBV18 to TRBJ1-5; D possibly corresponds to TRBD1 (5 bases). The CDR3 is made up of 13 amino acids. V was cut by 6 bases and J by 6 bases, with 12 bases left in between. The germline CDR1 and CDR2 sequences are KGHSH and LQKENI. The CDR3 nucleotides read TGTGCCAGCTCGGGGGGTGAAGGTCAGCCCCAGCATTTT. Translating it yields CASSGGEGQPQHF.

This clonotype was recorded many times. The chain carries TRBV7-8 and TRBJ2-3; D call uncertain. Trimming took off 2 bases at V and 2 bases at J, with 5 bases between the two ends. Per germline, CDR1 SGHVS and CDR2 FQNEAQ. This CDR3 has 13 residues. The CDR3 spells CASSLLVTDTQYF. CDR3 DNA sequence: TGTGCCAGCAGCTTATTGGTCACAGATACGCAGTATTTT.

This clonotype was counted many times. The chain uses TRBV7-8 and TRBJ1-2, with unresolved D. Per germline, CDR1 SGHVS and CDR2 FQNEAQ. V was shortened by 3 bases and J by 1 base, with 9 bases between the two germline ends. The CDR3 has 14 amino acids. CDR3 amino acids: CASSLFDVNYGYTF. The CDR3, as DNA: TGTGCCAGCAGCTTGTTTGATGTTAACTATGGCTACACCTTC.

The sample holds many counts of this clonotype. The CDR3 region has the DNA TGCGCCAGCAGCTTTGACCTAGGTCCAGATACGCAGTATTTT. Protein: CASSFDLGPDTQYF. The V call is TRBV5-1, the J call TRBJ2-3; D not resolved. The CDR3 runs to 14 residues. The germline V gene encodes CDR1 SGHRS and CDR2 YFSETQ. Trimming took off 2 bases at V and 4 bases at J, with 11 bases between the two ends.

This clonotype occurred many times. This CDR3 reads CASSSSPGGPYNEQFF. DNA of the CDR3: TGTGCCAGCAGCTCCTCGCCCGGGGGTCCTTACAATGAGCAGTTCTTC. The V call is TRBV7-6, the J call TRBJ2-1, with D maybe TRBD2 (6 bases). Germline-derived CDR1 and CDR2 are SGHVS and FNYEAQ. The CDR3 is made up of 16 amino acids. V was pared by 4 bases and J by 4 bases, with 17 bases between.

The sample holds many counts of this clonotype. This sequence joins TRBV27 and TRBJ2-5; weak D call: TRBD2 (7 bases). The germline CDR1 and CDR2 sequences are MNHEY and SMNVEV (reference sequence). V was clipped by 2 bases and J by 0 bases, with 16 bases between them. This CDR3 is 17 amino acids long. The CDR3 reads CASSLRGGPGYQETQYF. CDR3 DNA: TGTGCCAGCAGTTTAAGGGGGGGGCCGGGGTACCAAGAGACCCAGTACTTC.

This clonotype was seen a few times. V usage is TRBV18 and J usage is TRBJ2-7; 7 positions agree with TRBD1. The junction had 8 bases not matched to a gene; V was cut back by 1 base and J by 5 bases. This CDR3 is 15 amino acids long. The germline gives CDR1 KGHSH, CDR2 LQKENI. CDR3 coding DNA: TGTGCCAGCTCACCACAACCGACAGGGAAGAACGAGCAGTACTTC. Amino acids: CASSPQPTGKNEQYF.

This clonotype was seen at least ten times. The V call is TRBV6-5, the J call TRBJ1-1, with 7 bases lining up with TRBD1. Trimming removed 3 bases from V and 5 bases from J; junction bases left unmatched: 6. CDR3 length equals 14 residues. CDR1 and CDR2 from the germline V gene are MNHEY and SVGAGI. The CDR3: CASSYDRVWTEAFF. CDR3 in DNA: TGTGCCAGCAGTTATGACAGGGTGTGGACTGAAGCTTTCTTT.

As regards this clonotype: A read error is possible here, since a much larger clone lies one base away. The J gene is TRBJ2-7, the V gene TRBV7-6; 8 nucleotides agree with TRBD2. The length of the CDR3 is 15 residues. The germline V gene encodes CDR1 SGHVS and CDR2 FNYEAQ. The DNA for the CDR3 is TGTGCCAGCAGCTATACCACGACTAGCGACTACGAGCAGTCCTTC. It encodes CASSYTTTSDYEQSF.

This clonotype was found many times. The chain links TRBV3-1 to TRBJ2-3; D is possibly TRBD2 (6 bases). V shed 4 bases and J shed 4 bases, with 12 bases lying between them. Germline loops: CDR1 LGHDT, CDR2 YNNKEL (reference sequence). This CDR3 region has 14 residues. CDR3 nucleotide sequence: TGTGCCAGCAGCCCGACTAGTTCCGCAGATACGCAGTATTTT. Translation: CASSPTSSADTQYF.

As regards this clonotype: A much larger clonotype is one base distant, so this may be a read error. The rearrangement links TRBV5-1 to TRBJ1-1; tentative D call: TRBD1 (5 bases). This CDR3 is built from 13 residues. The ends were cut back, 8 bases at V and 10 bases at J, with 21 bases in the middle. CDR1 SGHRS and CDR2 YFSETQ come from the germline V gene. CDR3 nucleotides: TGCGCCAGAAGCCCGGGACCGCCTGGTGTAGCTTTCTTT. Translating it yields CARSPGPPGVAFF.

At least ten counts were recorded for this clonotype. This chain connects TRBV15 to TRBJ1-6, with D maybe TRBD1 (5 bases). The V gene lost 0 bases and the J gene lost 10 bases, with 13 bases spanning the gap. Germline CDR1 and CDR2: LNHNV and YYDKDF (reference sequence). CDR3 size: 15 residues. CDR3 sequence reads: CATSRDQGIRSPLHF. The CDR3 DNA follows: TGTGCCACCAGCAGAGATCAGGGAATTCGGTCACCCCTCCACTTT.

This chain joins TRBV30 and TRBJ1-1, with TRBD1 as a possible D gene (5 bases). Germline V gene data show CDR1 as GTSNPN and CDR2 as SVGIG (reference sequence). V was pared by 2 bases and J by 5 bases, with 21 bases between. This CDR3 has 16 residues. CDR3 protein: CAWSTGQGKSRTEAFF. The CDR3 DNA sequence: TGTGCCTGGAGTACGGGCCAGGGTAAAAGTAGAACTGAAGCTTTCTTT.

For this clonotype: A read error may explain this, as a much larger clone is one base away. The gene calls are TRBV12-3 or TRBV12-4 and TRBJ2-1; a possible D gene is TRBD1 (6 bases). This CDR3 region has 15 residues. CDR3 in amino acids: CASSYVQGDYDEQFF. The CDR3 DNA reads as TGTGCCAGCAGCTATGTACAGGGAGACTACGATGAGCAGTTCTTC.

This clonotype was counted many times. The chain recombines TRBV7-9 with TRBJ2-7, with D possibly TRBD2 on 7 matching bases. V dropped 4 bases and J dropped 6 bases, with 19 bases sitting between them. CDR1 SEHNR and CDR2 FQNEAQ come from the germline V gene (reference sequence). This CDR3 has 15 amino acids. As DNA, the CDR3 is TGTGCCAGCAGCTCCGCGGGGGCAATTCCAGGCGAGCAGTACTTC. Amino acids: CASSSAGAIPGEQYF.

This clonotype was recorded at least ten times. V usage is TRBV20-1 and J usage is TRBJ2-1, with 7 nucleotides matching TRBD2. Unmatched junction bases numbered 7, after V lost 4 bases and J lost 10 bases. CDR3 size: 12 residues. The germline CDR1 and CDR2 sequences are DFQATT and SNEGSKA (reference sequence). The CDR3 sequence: CSATGLVREQFF. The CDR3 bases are TGCAGTGCTACCGGACTAGTTCGCGAGCAGTTCTTC.

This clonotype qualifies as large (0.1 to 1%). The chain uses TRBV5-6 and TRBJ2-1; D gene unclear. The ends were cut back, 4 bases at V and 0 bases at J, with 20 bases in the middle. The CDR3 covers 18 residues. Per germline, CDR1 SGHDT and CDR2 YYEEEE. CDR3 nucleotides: TGTGCCAGCAGCCCATGGGCAAATCCGTTACTCTCCTACAATGAGCAGTTCTTC. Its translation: CASSPWANPLLSYNEQFF.

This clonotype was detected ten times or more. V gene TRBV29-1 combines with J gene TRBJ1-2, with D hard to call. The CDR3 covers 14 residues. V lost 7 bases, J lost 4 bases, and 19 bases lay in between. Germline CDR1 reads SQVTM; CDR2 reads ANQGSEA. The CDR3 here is CSALPSTLGYGYTF. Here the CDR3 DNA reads TGCAGCGCACTACCTTCCACGTTGGGCTATGGCTACACCTTC.

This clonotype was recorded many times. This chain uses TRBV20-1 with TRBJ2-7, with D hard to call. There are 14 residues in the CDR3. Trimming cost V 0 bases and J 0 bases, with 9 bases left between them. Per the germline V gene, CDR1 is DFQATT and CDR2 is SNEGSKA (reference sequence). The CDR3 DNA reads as TGCAGTGCTAGAGATTTAACTTCCTCCTACGAGCAGTACTTC. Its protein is CSARDLTSSYEQYF.

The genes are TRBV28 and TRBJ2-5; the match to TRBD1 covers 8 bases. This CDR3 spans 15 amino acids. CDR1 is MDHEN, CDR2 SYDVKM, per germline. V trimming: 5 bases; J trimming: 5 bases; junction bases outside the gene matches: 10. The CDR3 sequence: CASSPRGRGLETQYF. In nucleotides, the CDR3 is TGTGCCAGCAGTCCTCGGGGCAGGGGGCTCGAGACCCAGTACTTC.

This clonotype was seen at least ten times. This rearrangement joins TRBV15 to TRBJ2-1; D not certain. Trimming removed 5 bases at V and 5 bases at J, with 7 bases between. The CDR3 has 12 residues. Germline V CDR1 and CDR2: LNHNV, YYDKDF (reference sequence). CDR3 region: CATSGNNNEQFF. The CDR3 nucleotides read TGTGCCACCAGCGGCAACAACAATGAGCAGTTCTTC.

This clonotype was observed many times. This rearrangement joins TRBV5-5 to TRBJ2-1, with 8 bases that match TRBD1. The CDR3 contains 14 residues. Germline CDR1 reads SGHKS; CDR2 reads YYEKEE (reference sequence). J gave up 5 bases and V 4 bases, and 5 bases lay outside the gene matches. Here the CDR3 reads CASSHGQGHNEQFF. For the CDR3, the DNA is TGTGCCAGCAGCCACGGACAGGGACACAATGAGCAGTTCTTC.

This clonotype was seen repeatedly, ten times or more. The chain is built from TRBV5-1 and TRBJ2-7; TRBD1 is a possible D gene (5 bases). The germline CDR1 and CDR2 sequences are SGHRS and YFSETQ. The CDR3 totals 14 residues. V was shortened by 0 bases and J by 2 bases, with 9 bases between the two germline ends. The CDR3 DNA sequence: TGCGCCAGCAGCTTGGGGACACGAACCTACGAGCAGTACTTC. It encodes CASSLGTRTYEQYF.

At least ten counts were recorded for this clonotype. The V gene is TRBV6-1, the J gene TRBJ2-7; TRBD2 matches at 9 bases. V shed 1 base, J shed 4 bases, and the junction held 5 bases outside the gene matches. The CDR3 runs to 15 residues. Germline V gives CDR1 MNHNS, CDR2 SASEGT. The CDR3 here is CASSEVWREGYEQYF. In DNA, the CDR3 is TGTGCCAGCAGTGAAGTCTGGCGGGAGGGATACGAGCAGTACTTC.

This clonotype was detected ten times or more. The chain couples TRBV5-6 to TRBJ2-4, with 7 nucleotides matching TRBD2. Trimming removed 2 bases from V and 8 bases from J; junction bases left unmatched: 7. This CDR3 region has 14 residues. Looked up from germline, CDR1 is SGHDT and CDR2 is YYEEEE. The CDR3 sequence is CASSFYWGRDIQYF. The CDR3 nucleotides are TGTGCCAGCAGCTTCTATTGGGGGAGGGACATTCAGTACTTC.